Shown below are 24 T cell receptor beta chains from a single sample sequenced in a study of T cell repertoires in cytomegalovirus infection. Each CDR3 protein gets one entry after TCRdb re-called the reads with MiXCR. The sample shows more than 300,000 distinct CDR3 sequences, nearly 35% of them seen only once. No cognate antigen is known for these TCRs. The sequenced sample was cultured PBMCs, obtained from culture after CMV antigen stimulation. The origin of the receptors is a human donor in good health (CMV status not recorded). Some clones in this sample may be carry-over from other donors' samples.

This clonotype was seen once. The chain carries TRBV5-6 and TRBJ2-5, with TRBD2 identical over 11 bases. Germline values: CDR1 SGHDT, CDR2 YYEEEE. V trimming: 4 bases; J trimming: 7 bases; junction bases outside the gene matches: 18. This CDR3 contains 18 residues. The CDR3 DNA is TGTGCCAGCAGCACTGCAATGACTAGCGGGACAGAGTTTGGGACCCAGTACTTC. Translating it yields CASSTAMTSGTEFGTQYF.

This clonotype was seen a handful of times. The chain recombines TRBV7-9 with TRBJ2-1, with 9 positions matching TRBD1. This CDR3 is built from 16 residues. Trimming at V came to 1 base and at J to 2 bases, leaving 3 bases not matched to a gene. CDR1 and CDR2 (germline): SEHNR, FQNEAQ (reference sequence). CDR3 sequence reads: CASSLVGTGTYNEQFF. In DNA form, the CDR3 reads TGTGCCAGCAGCTTAGTTGGGACAGGGACCTACAATGAGCAGTTCTTC.

CDR3 in amino acids: CSARDRGGPDTDTQYF. The CDR3 DNA follows: TGCAGTGCTAGAGATCGAGGCGGGCCTGACACAGATACGCAGTATTTT. The chain has TRBV20-1 and TRBJ2-3, with a weak D call TRBD2 (5 bases). V was shortened by 0 bases and J by 2 bases, with 15 bases between the two germline ends. The germline gives CDR1 DFQATT, CDR2 SNEGSKA (reference sequence). The CDR3 is 16 amino acids.

There are many counts of this clonotype. V gene TRBV7-2 combines with J gene TRBJ2-1; 8 bases agree with TRBD1. V trimming: 3 bases; J trimming: 5 bases; junction bases outside the gene matches: 9. CDR3 length: 16 amino acids. Germline assignment: CDR1 SGHTA and CDR2 FQGNSA. CDR3 nucleotide sequence: TGTGCCAGCAGCTTTCCAGGGGGCCCCCGGAACAATGAGCAGTTCTTC. It encodes CASSFPGGPRNNEQFF.

The CDR3 DNA is TGTGCCAGCAGTTACCCCATGGGGGGGGGAAACACTGAAGCTTTCTTT. Its translation: CASSYPMGGGNTEAFF. V and J are TRBV6-6 and TRBJ1-1, with D maybe TRBD1 (5 bases). Germline values: CDR1 MNHNY, CDR2 SVGAGI (reference sequence). The CDR3 runs to 16 residues. V was cut by 2 bases and J by 2 bases, with 15 bases left in between.

The V and J genes are TRBV19 and TRBJ2-5; D call uncertain. The CDR3 has 13 amino acids. In germline, CDR1 is LNHDA, CDR2 SQIVND (reference sequence). V was trimmed by 3 bases and J by 1 base, leaving 6 bases between them. This CDR3 is CASSMGIQETQYF. CDR3 sequence (DNA): TGTGCCAGTAGTATGGGAATCCAAGAGACCCAGTACTTC.

In this sample, this clonotype turned up a few times. The rearrangement links TRBV7-2 to TRBJ2-5; D is uncertain. CDR1 is SGHTA and CDR2 is FQGNSA in the germline V gene. V gave up 4 bases and J gave up 4 bases, with 19 bases separating them. The CDR3 is 16 residues long. The CDR3 here is CASSSIRFNLGETQYF. The CDR3 DNA follows: TGTGCCAGCAGCTCTATTAGATTTAACTTGGGAGAGACCCAGTACTTC. Variable domain in full (rest from reference TRBV7-2 and TRBJ2-5): GAGVSQSPSNKVTEKGKDVELRCDPISGHTALYWYRQSLGQGLEFLIYFQGNSAPDKSGLPSDRFSAERTGGSVSTLTIQRTQQEDSAVYLCASSSIRFNLGETQYFGPGTRLLVL.

The genes are TRBV20-1 and TRBJ2-5; 14 positions agree with TRBD2. The V segment lost 0 bases and the J segment 0 bases; nucleotides outside the gene matches: 9. Germline V CDR1 and CDR2: DFQATT, SNEGSKA (reference sequence). The CDR3 is 19 residues long. CDR3 DNA sequence: TGCAGTGCTAGAGATTGGGGACTAGCGGGAGAAGGGTACCAAGAGACCCAGTACTTC. Protein: CSARDWGLAGEGYQETQYF.

The chain couples TRBV19 to TRBJ2-7; 10 nucleotides agree with TRBD2. The ends lost 5 bases at V and 7 bases at J; junction bases unmatched: 14. The CDR3 extends over 16 amino acids. Germline CDR1 and CDR2: LNHDA and SQIVND (reference sequence). CDR3 sequence: CASSPRLAGALEEQYF. In DNA, the CDR3 is TGTGCCAGTAGTCCCAGGCTAGCGGGAGCTCTGGAGGAGCAGTACTTC. Using reference TRBV19 and TRBJ2-7 for the parts outside the CDR3, the full variable domain is DGGITQSPKYLFRKEGQNVTLSCEQNLNHDAMYWYRQDPGQGLRLIYYSQIVNDFQKGDIAEGYSVSREKKESFPLTVTSAQKNPTAFYLCASSPRLAGALEEQYFGPGTRLTVT.

The V call is TRBV19, the J call TRBJ2-6; tentatively, D is TRBD1 (5 bases). Trimming pared 3 bases from V and 5 bases from J, leaving 8 bases between. The length of the CDR3 is 14 residues. Germline assignment: CDR1 LNHDA and CDR2 SQIVND (reference sequence). CDR3: CASSIDSRANVLTF. Written as DNA, the CDR3 is TGTGCCAGTAGTATCGACAGCAGGGCCAACGTCCTGACTTTC.

There are a few counts of this clonotype. The CDR3 DNA follows: TGTGCCAGCAGCCCCTTGACTAGCACCAATGAGCAGTTCTTC. Its translation is CASSPLTSTNEQFF. The V and J genes are TRBV27 and TRBJ2-1, with 7 bases that match TRBD2. Losses at the gene ends were 6 bases for V and 6 bases for J; bases not matched to a gene: 8. The CDR3 contains 14 residues. Germline CDR1 and CDR2: MNHEY and SMNVEV (reference sequence).

This clonotype showed up just a few times. The chain joins TRBV7-6 to TRBJ2-7; no firm D call. Trimming left V 6 bases short and J 2 bases short, with 14 bases between. Looked up from germline, CDR1 is SGHVS and CDR2 is FNYEAQ. This CDR3 region has 14 residues. CDR3 nucleotides: TGTGCCAGCAGATCGCTAGGGCAGCCCTACGAGCAGTACTTC. Translation: CASRSLGQPYEQYF.

This rearrangement joins TRBV7-2 to TRBJ2-1; 7 bases fit TRBD1. CDR3 length: 15 amino acids. V gave up 6 bases and J gave up 3 bases; unmatched junction bases: 8. Germline V gives CDR1 SGHTA, CDR2 FQGNSA. In nucleotides, the CDR3 is TGTGCCAGCAGTAGGCAGGGGGTTAACTACAATGAGCAGTTCTTC. Translation gives CASSRQGVNYNEQFF.

The chain couples TRBV9 to TRBJ2-2; D is unclear. Germline assignment: CDR1 SGDLS and CDR2 YYNGEE. The CDR3 contains 14 residues. The ends were cut back, 1 base at V and 0 bases at J, with 4 bases in the middle. CDR3 amino acids: CASSVTTNTGELFF. CDR3 sequence (DNA): TGTGCCAGCAGCGTAACAACGAACACCGGGGAGCTGTTTTTT.

The chain has TRBV2 and TRBJ2-3, with TRBD2 matching 8 bases. With V trimmed by 5 bases and J by 3 bases, 7 bases remained unmatched. CDR3 length equals 15 residues. Per the germline V gene, CDR1 is SNHLY and CDR2 is FYNNEI. CDR3 loop: CASSQRTSNTDTQYF. CDR3 in DNA: TGTGCCAGCAGTCAGAGGACTAGCAATACAGATACGCAGTATTTT.

This sequence joins TRBV6-5 and TRBJ2-7; 9 nucleotides align to TRBD1. CDR3 length: 15 residues. From germline, CDR1 is MNHEY and CDR2 SVGAGI. The V gene end was trimmed by 5 bases and the J gene end by 5 bases; junction bases not matched to a gene: 10. CDR3 loop: CASSRTGGLKDEQYV. CDR3 nucleotide sequence: TGTGCCAGCAGTCGTACAGGGGGCCTCAAGGACGAGCAGTACGTC.

This clonotype was recorded a few times. The chain is built from TRBV20-1 and TRBJ2-1; TRBD2 agrees at 11 bases. Germline CDR1 and CDR2: DFQATT and SNEGSKA (reference sequence). J lost 9 bases, V lost 6 bases, and 10 bases had no gene match. The CDR3 is 14 amino acids. The CDR3: CSAHSGRALGEQFF. In nucleotides, the CDR3 is TGCAGTGCCCATAGCGGGAGGGCCCTCGGTGAGCAGTTCTTC.

V and J are TRBV5-5 and TRBJ1-6; no clear D gene. The CDR3 runs 14 residues. The V gene's germline CDR1 is SGHKS and CDR2 YYEKEE (reference sequence). V dropped 4 bases and J dropped 10 bases, with 15 bases sitting between them. The CDR3 sequence: CASSPTGVQSPLHF. For the CDR3, the DNA is TGTGCCAGCAGCCCAACCGGGGTCCAATCACCCCTCCACTTT.

The genes are TRBV12-5 and TRBJ2-5; possible D gene TRBD1, 6 bases. V lost 6 bases and J 0 bases, leaving 17 bases between the germline ends. The germline V gene has CDR1 LGHNT and CDR2 FRNRAP. The CDR3 loop spans 16 amino acids. The CDR3 region is CASGPRSGQYQETQYF. CDR3 DNA: TGTGCTAGTGGACCTCGGTCCGGACAGTACCAAGAGACCCAGTACTTC.

This clonotype was detected only a few times. J is TRBJ1-1 and V is TRBV11-1, with D unresolved. The germline gives CDR1 SGHAT, CDR2 FQDESV (reference sequence). Trimming took off 0 bases at V and 1 base at J, with 3 bases between the two ends. The CDR3 covers 13 residues. DNA for the CDR3: TGTGCCAGCAGCTTAGCGCAGAACACTGAAGCTTTCTTT. Protein sequence: CASSLAQNTEAFF. The whole variable domain, remainder taken from reference TRBV11-1 and TRBJ1-1, is EAEVAQSPRYKITEKSQAVAFWCDPISGHATLYWYRQILGQGPELLVQFQDESVVDDSQLPKDRFSAERLKGVDSTLKIQPAELGDSAMYLCASSLAQNTEAFFGQGTRLTVV.

This clonotype has only a few counts. The J gene is TRBJ2-1, the V gene TRBV6-2 or TRBV6-3; the match to TRBD2 covers 12 bases. CDR1 and CDR2 (germline): MNHEY, SVGEGT. The CDR3 length is 16 residues. Unmatched junction bases numbered 7, after V lost 3 bases and J lost 7 bases. CDR3 amino acids: CASSYPTSGSRNEQFF. The CDR3 DNA reads TGTGCCAGCAGTTATCCGACTAGCGGGAGCAGGAATGAGCAGTTCTTC.

This clonotype was picked up a small number of times. The gene calls are TRBV7-2 and TRBJ2-2; the D is unclear. Germline assignment: CDR1 SGHTA and CDR2 FQGNSA. Trimming pared 7 bases from V and 8 bases from J, leaving 14 bases between. The CDR3 length is 13 residues. The CDR3 reads CASTPTLSGELFF. The DNA of the CDR3 is TGTGCCAGCACCCCCACTCTATCGGGGGAGCTGTTTTTT.

The chain recombines TRBV6-1 with TRBJ2-7; possible D gene TRBD2, 5 bases. CDR1 is MNHNS, CDR2 SASEGT, per germline. Trimming cost V 7 bases and J 2 bases, with 12 bases left between them. This CDR3 has 13 amino acids. CDR3: CASTKLETYEQYF. Here the CDR3 DNA reads TGTGCCAGCACCAAACTAGAAACCTACGAGCAGTACTTC.

This chain links TRBV7-6 with TRBJ2-6, with 8 bases that match TRBD1. Germline V gene lookup returns CDR1 SGHVS and CDR2 FNYEAQ. The CDR3 runs to 16 residues. J lost 0 bases, V lost 4 bases, and 2 bases had no gene match. The CDR3 sequence: CASSSTGGSGANVLTF. The CDR3 DNA reads as TGTGCCAGCAGCTCCACAGGGGGCTCTGGGGCCAACGTCCTGACTTTC.